What follows are 21 T cell receptor beta chains derived from one specimen sequenced in a study of response to subunit inactivated influenza vaccine. In TCRdb, the RT-PCR reads were re-called with MiXCR into one record per CDR3 protein. The sample lists around 320,000 distinct CDR3 sequences, about 20% seen once, with 10% to 13% in the top ten. Sample: PBMCs from blood, taken less than 22 months after vaccination. The source of these receptors is a man aged 50 to 69 who received an inactivated influenza vaccine.

In its sample, this clonotype was seen a few times. V is TRBV6-2 or TRBV6-3 and J is TRBJ1-2; D is undetermined. The V end was cut by 6 bases, the J end by 3 bases, with 8 bases between. CDR3 length equals 12 residues. Germline assignment: CDR1 MNHEY and CDR2 SVGEGT. This chain's CDR3 is CASRRGDYGYTF. CDR3 bases: TGTGCCAGCAGGCGCGGGGACTATGGCTACACCTTC.

J is TRBJ1-1 and V is TRBV5-1, with 9 bases that match TRBD1. V dropped 3 bases and J dropped 3; count of bases not matched to a gene: 3. The CDR3 has 14 amino acids. Germline CDR1 and CDR2: SGHRS and YFSETQ. As DNA, the CDR3 is TGCGCCAGCAGCTCGGGACAGGGTCACACTGAAGCTTTCTTT. Its protein product is CASSSGQGHTEAFF.

This clonotype has only a few counts. A junction end diverges from the germline sequence, so it may reflect a read error. The V call is TRBV29-1, the J call TRBJ2-3, with a weak D call TRBD2 (6 bases). Germline lookup yields CDR1 SQVTM and CDR2 ANQGSEA. The CDR3 sequence is 14 residues long. DNA for the CDR3: TGCAGCCTTGAGGGAGGTCAGAGGTCAGATACGCAGTATTTT. Translated: CSLEGGQRSDTQYF.

This clonotype was found a few times. The chain carries TRBV2 and TRBJ1-6, with TRBD1 as a possible D gene (6 bases). The CDR3 contains 15 residues. Trimming took 2 bases from V and 9 from J, leaving 14 bases between them. CDR1 is SNHLY and CDR2 is FYNNEI in the germline V gene. The CDR3 here is CASSERQGPSSPLHF. CDR3 nucleotides: TGTGCCAGCAGTGAACGCCAGGGGCCGAGTTCACCCCTCCACTTT.

As DNA, the CDR3 is TGCAGCGTCTCTGTCCGGACGGTGGATGAGCAGTTCTTC. Its protein is CSVSVRTVDEQFF. The chain has TRBV29-1 and TRBJ2-1, with D unresolved. CDR1 is SQVTM and CDR2 is ANQGSEA in the germline V gene. The CDR3 covers 13 residues. V was shortened by 6 bases and J by 8 bases, with 17 bases between the two germline ends.

The rearrangement uses TRBV20-1 and TRBJ1-1, with D perhaps TRBD1 (6 bases). V was shortened by 6 bases and J by 4 bases, with 21 bases between the two germline ends. Germline values: CDR1 DFQATT, CDR2 SNEGSKA (reference sequence). This CDR3 comprises 15 residues. The CDR3 region has the DNA TGCAGTGCCTCCGATGGGGCAGGGGCGGCCACTGAAGCTTTCTTT. It translates to CSASDGAGAATEAFF.

This clonotype came up many times. The J gene is TRBJ1-1, the V gene TRBV5-6; no definite D call. Trimming removed 1 base from V and 2 bases from J, with 9 bases in between. Looked up from germline, CDR1 is SGHDT and CDR2 is YYEEEE. The CDR3 is made up of 14 amino acids. The CDR3, as DNA: TGTGCCAGCAGCTTGTGGCAACCTAACACTGAAGCTTTCTTT. Translating gives CASSLWQPNTEAFF.

At least ten counts were recorded for this clonotype. The genes are TRBV28 and TRBJ1-5; 10 nucleotides line up with TRBD1. This CDR3 contains 16 residues. V lost 1 base and J lost 5; bases outside the gene matches: 5. Germline V CDR1 and CDR2: MDHEN, SYDVKM. In nucleotides, the CDR3 is TGTGCCAGCAGTTTATCGACAGGGGGCATAGATCAGCCCCAGCATTTT. It specifies CASSLSTGGIDQPQHF.

The V and J genes are TRBV10-3 and TRBJ2-7; tentatively, D is TRBD2 (5 bases). Trimming stripped 6 bases from V and 3 bases from J, with 15 bases between. Germline lookup yields CDR1 ENHRY and CDR2 SYGVKD. This CDR3 has 14 amino acids. CDR3 bases: TGTGCCATCAGAGGCGGGCTTGAGGTCTACGAGCAGTACTTC. It encodes CAIRGGLEVYEQYF.

This clonotype came up many times. This chain uses TRBV7-2 with TRBJ1-1; D is unclear. V lost 5 bases, J lost 3 bases, and 16 bases lay in between. The CDR3 has 15 residues. Germline V lookup: CDR1 SGHTA, CDR2 FQGNSA. The DNA for the CDR3 is TGTGCCAGCAGCCCGAACCTACAAGGGTACACTGAAGCTTTCTTT. Residues: CASSPNLQGYTEAFF.

Notes on this clonotype: The junction and the germline gene differ at one end; a read error may be behind it. V usage is TRBV6-5 and J usage is TRBJ2-2; D is tentatively TRBD1 or TRBD2 (5 bases each). Germline CDR1 is MNHEY and CDR2 is SVGAGI. The CDR3 is 16 amino acids. In DNA form, the CDR3 reads TGTGCCAGCAGTTACTCTGAGGGGTCGGGCACCGGGGAGCTGGTTTTT. This sequence encodes CASSYSEGSGTGELVF.

This clonotype was picked up a small number of times. This sequence joins TRBV6-1 and TRBJ2-2; 7 nucleotides align to TRBD1. CDR3 size: 16 residues. Trimming at V came to 4 bases and at J to 5 bases, leaving 10 bases not matched to a gene. CDR1 and CDR2 from the germline V gene are MNHNS and SASEGT. The CDR3 sequence: CASSVQRTGRTGELFF. In nucleotides, the CDR3 is TGTGCCAGCAGTGTACAGAGGACAGGACGGACCGGGGAGCTGTTTTTT.

This clonotype has only a few counts. The genes are TRBV6-2 or TRBV6-3 and TRBJ1-5; 8 bases fit TRBD1. CDR1 and CDR2 from the germline V gene are MNHEY and SVGEGT. The CDR3 has 16 residues. The V gene end was trimmed by 9 bases and the J gene end by 0 bases; junction bases not matched to a gene: 10. The CDR3 spells CASRDRGPYSNQPQHF. CDR3 DNA: TGTGCCAGTCGCGACAGGGGACCATATAGCAATCAGCCCCAGCATTTT.

This clonotype occurred a few times. The J gene is TRBJ2-2, the V gene TRBV6-2 or TRBV6-3; TRBD1 matches 8 bases. Germline V gene lookup returns CDR1 MNHEY and CDR2 SVGEGT. V shed 6 bases, J shed 2 bases, and the junction held 2 bases outside the gene matches. The CDR3 contains 14 residues. The CDR3: CASSQGANTGELFF. CDR3 DNA sequence: TGTGCCAGCAGCCAGGGGGCAAACACCGGGGAGCTGTTTTTT.

This clonotype was observed a handful of times. The J gene is TRBJ1-1, the V gene TRBV4-3, with D perhaps matching TRBD1 (5 bases). Germline V lookup: CDR1 LGHNA, CDR2 YSLEER. The CDR3 runs to 15 residues. Trimming left V 0 bases short and J 0 bases short, with 8 bases between. CDR3 protein: CASSQEGLLNTEAFF. The CDR3 region has the DNA TGCGCCAGCAGCCAAGAGGGGCTGTTGAACACTGAAGCTTTCTTT.

The chain is built from TRBV6-5 and TRBJ2-7, with D perhaps TRBD1 (6 bases). Per the germline V gene, CDR1 is MNHEY and CDR2 is SVGAGI. The CDR3 runs 15 residues. The V end lost 0 bases, the J end lost 2 bases, and 11 bases lay between the germline ends. CDR3 sequence: CASSYSIQGTYEQYF. CDR3 sequence (DNA): TGTGCCAGCAGTTACTCGATTCAGGGGACCTACGAGCAGTACTTC.

This clonotype has more than one count but fewer than ten. V gene TRBV4-2 combines with J gene TRBJ1-2, with TRBD1 matching 7 bases. Germline V gene data show CDR1 as LGHNA and CDR2 as YNFKEQ. CDR3 length equals 14 residues. Trimming cost V 0 bases and J 5 bases; bases outside gene matches: 3. CDR3 DNA sequence: TGTGCCAGCAGCCAAGATGGGACAGCATATGGCTACACCTTC. The encoded protein is CASSQDGTAYGYTF.

For this clonotype: One end of the junction fails to match germline, which may point to a read error. This chain links TRBV15 with TRBJ1-5; D gene unclear. CDR3 size: 13 residues. The V gene's germline CDR1 is LNHNV and CDR2 YYDKDF (reference sequence). DNA for the CDR3: TGTACCACCAGCAGAGTGGTGAATCAGCCCCAGCATTTT. This encodes CTTSRVVNQPQHF.

This clonotype was detected only a few times. The chain is built from TRBV30 and TRBJ2-1; 11 bases agree with TRBD2. V lost 2 bases, J lost 0 bases, and 15 bases stayed unmatched. Germline values: CDR1 GTSNPN, CDR2 SVGIG (reference sequence). CDR3 length: 20 residues. The CDR3 nucleotides read TGTGCCTGGAGTTCCCGGCGACTAGCGGGACCCCTCCGCTCCTACAATGAGCAGTTCTTC. It yields the protein CAWSSRRLAGPLRSYNEQFF.

The sample holds a few counts of this clonotype. The chain uses TRBV20-1 and TRBJ1-4; a possible D gene is TRBD1 (5 bases). This CDR3 has 14 amino acids. Germline CDR1 DFQATT, CDR2 SNEGSKA (reference sequence). The V end lost 0 bases, the J end lost 7 bases, and 12 bases lay between the germline ends. In nucleotides, the CDR3 is TGCAGTGCTAGAGATACGGGACGGGGTGAAAAACTGTTTTTT. Residues: CSARDTGRGEKLFF.

This clonotype occurred a few times. V and J are TRBV11-2 and TRBJ1-6; possible D gene TRBD1, 5 bases. The CDR3 spans 14 residues. V dropped 6 bases and J dropped 7 bases, with 13 bases sitting between them. The germline V gene has CDR1 SGHAT and CDR2 FQNNGV. CDR3 DNA: TGTGCCAGCAGATCCGGGGGTTGGAATTCACCCCTCCACTTT. Protein product: CASRSGGWNSPLHF.